This entry lists 20 T cell receptor beta chains sequenced from one sample in a study of blood T cell repertoires in COVID-19. Only in-frame clones appear in the TCRdb table, and some are missing; sequencing was by immunoSEQ multiplex PCR. The data contain around 160,000 clones, about nine tenths of them singletons. Sequenced input: peripheral blood. The receptors shown here come from a man in his 60s with active or convalescent COVID-19.

The chain is built from TRBV2 and TRBJ1-5; D perhaps matches TRBD1 (5 bases). The V end was cut by 6 bases, the J end by 1 base, with 13 bases between. CDR3 length: 15 amino acids. CDR1 and CDR2 (germline): SNHLY, FYNNEI. CDR3 nucleotides: TGTGCCAGCAGCAGTAGGGGTTTGAGCAATCAGCCCCAGCATTTT. Amino acid sequence: CASSSRGLSNQPQHF.

This clone was seen a single time. This rearrangement joins TRBV3-1 (or the pseudogene TRBV3-2) to TRBJ1-2; weak D call: TRBD1 (5 bases). Germline values: CDR1 LGHDT, CDR2 YNNKEL (reference sequence). The CDR3 totals 14 residues. Between the trimmed V and J ends, which lost 5 bases and 8 bases, there was a span of 18 bases. In DNA, the CDR3 is TGTGCCAGCAGCTTTCGGACACTACAAGGGGGCTACACCTTC. Translated, it gives CASSFRTLQGGYTF.

CDR3 coding DNA: TGTGCCAGTGCGGACAGGGGACAAACAGATACGCAGTATTTT. It is translated as CASADRGQTDTQYF. This chain links TRBV19 with TRBJ2-3, with TRBD1 identical over 9 bases. The germline CDR1 and CDR2 sequences are LNHDA and SQIVND (reference sequence). This CDR3 comprises 14 residues. The J segment lost 3 bases and the V segment lost 8 bases, leaving 6 bases of the junction unmatched.

The J gene is TRBJ1-4, the V gene TRBV27, with 10 bases lining up with TRBD1. Germline lookup yields CDR1 MNHEY and CDR2 SMNVEV (reference sequence). After removal of 3 bases from V and 5 bases from J, the junction contained 0 bases not matched to a gene. The CDR3 loop spans 14 amino acids. CDR3 sequence (DNA): TGTGCCAGCAGTTTGGGACAGGGGAATGAAAAACTGTTTTTT. Translated: CASSLGQGNEKLFF.

The V gene is TRBV7-6, the J gene TRBJ1-1; D not resolved. CDR1 SGHVS and CDR2 FNYEAQ come from the germline V gene. Trimming removed 2 bases at V and 3 bases at J, with 16 bases between. CDR3 length: 16 amino acids. DNA for the CDR3: TGTGCCAGCAGCTTACTTTACGGACCGGAGGACACTGAAGCTTTCTTT. Its translation is CASSLLYGPEDTEAFF.

The CDR3 loop is CASSQPGLAGNSYEQYF. CDR3 DNA sequence: TGTGCCAGCAGCCAACCGGGACTAGCGGGAAACTCCTACGAGCAGTACTTC. This chain links TRBV3-1 (or the pseudogene TRBV3-2) with TRBJ2-7; 13 bases line up with TRBD2. Trimming at V came to 2 bases and at J to 0 bases, leaving 4 bases not matched to a gene. This CDR3 spans 17 amino acids. Germline V gives CDR1 LGHDT, CDR2 YNNKEL (reference sequence).

This chain joins TRBV5-1 and TRBJ2-7, with D tentatively TRBD1 (5 bases). CDR1 and CDR2 (germline): SGHRS, YFSETQ. The CDR3 runs 12 residues. Trimming removed 3 bases at V and 2 bases at J, with 6 bases between. CDR3 amino acids: CASSYRPYEQYF. The CDR3 DNA is TGCGCCAGCAGCTACAGGCCCTACGAGCAGTACTTC.

The V call is TRBV5-8, the J call TRBJ1-1; TRBD1 might be the D (5 bases). This CDR3 contains 15 residues. Germline CDR1 and CDR2: SGHTS and YDEGEE. V shed 4 bases and J shed 4 bases, with 17 bases lying between them. The CDR3 bases are TGTGCCAGCAGCAGATGGACAATCCGAAGCACTGAAGCTTTCTTT. Protein: CASSRWTIRSTEAFF.

This sequence joins TRBV4-1 and TRBJ1-1, with no clear D. Trimming cost V 1 base and J 1 base, with 7 bases left between them. Germline-derived CDR1 and CDR2 are MGHRA and YSYEKL. This CDR3 contains 14 residues. CDR3 sequence (DNA): TGCGCCAGCAGCCAAGCCCCGGGGAACACTGAAGCTTTCTTT. Translation gives CASSQAPGNTEAFF.

The V call is TRBV10-3, the J call TRBJ1-5; a weak D match, TRBD1 (6 bases). Germline V gene lookup returns CDR1 ENHRY and CDR2 SYGVKD. The ends were cut back, 3 bases at V and 2 bases at J, with 11 bases in the middle. This CDR3 is 15 amino acids long. This CDR3 is CAISDSGGGNQPQHF. The CDR3 nucleotides are TGTGCCATCAGTGACTCGGGGGGCGGCAATCAGCCCCAGCATTTT.

This chain links TRBV2 with TRBJ1-6; 7 positions agree with TRBD1. Germline-derived CDR1 and CDR2 are SNHLY and FYNNEI. J gave up 6 bases and V 7 bases, and 9 bases lay outside the gene matches. The CDR3 has 15 residues. The DNA of the CDR3 is TGTGCCAGCAACCTACAGGGGCTGGGTAATTCACCCCTCCACTTT. Residues: CASNLQGLGNSPLHF.

The chain employs TRBV5-1 and TRBJ1-1; 7 nucleotides line up with TRBD1. This CDR3 is 17 amino acids long. V shed 6 bases, J shed 1 base, and the junction held 15 bases outside the gene matches. Germline V gene data show CDR1 as SGHRS and CDR2 as YFSETQ. The CDR3 loop is CASNPTGALKSNTEAFF. CDR3 bases: TGCGCCAGCAACCCTACAGGGGCACTCAAATCGAACACTGAAGCTTTCTTT.

CDR3 sequence reads: CASSQYKTDVNYGYTF. The CDR3, as DNA: TGTGCCAGCTCACAATATAAGACAGACGTTAACTATGGCTACACCTTC. This rearrangement joins TRBV18 to TRBJ1-2; tentatively, D is TRBD1 (5 bases). V lost 4 bases, J lost 1 base, and 16 bases lay in between. This CDR3 has 16 residues. CDR1 is KGHSH, CDR2 LQKENI, per germline.

The V gene is TRBV21-1, the J gene TRBJ2-2; the table's D call, TRBD1, has no DNA check behind it. TRBV21-1 is a listed pseudogene. CDR3 length: 14 residues. The CDR3 DNA reads TGTGCCAGCAGCGCCAGAAGTCACACCGGGGAGCTGTTTTTT. This translates into CASSARSHTGELFF.

This rearrangement joins TRBV28 to TRBJ1-1; no clear D gene. CDR3 size: 15 residues. CDR1 and CDR2 from the germline V gene are MDHEN and SYDVKM. The V and J ends lost 7 bases and 1 base respectively, with 16 bases between them. The CDR3 DNA reads TGTGCCAGCAATCCGCGGTCTACACCGAACACTGAAGCTTTCTTT. This codes for CASNPRSTPNTEAFF.

V gene TRBV10-2 combines with J gene TRBJ2-7; 10 bases are a match to TRBD2. The CDR3 spans 15 residues. Looked up from germline, CDR1 is WSHSY and CDR2 is SAAADI. V shed 4 bases and J 2 bases; nucleotides not matched to a gene: 5. CDR3: CASSGASGSPYEQYF. CDR3 DNA: TGCGCCAGCAGTGGGGCTAGCGGGAGCCCCTACGAGCAGTACTTC.

This chain connects TRBV6-5 to TRBJ2-5; the D is unclear. CDR1 is MNHEY, CDR2 SVGAGI, per germline. Between the trimmed V and J ends, which lost 0 bases and 8 bases, there was a span of 16 bases. The CDR3 totals 15 residues. The CDR3 reads CASSYSTLGPSTQYF. CDR3 coding DNA: TGTGCCAGCAGTTACTCGACTTTGGGTCCTTCTACCCAGTACTTC.

The chain links TRBV5-6 to TRBJ1-4; D is possibly TRBD1 (6 bases). The V gene lost 4 bases and the J gene lost 5 bases, with 12 bases spanning the gap. Germline V CDR1 and CDR2: SGHDT, YYEEEE. CDR3 length: 14 amino acids. The CDR3 protein is CASSPGASNEKLFF. CDR3 nucleotide sequence: TGTGCCAGCAGCCCAGGGGCTTCGAATGAAAAACTGTTTTTT. Full variable domain (outside the CDR3, taken from reference TRBV5-6 and TRBJ1-4): DAGVTQSPTHLIKTRGQQVTLRCSPKSGHDTVSWYQQALGQGPQFIFQYYEEEERQRGNFPDRFSGHQFPNYSSELNVNALLLGDSALYLCASSPGASNEKLFFGSGTQLSVL.

This clone was detected once. The chain uses TRBV11-2 and TRBJ1-2; 7 bases match TRBD1. This CDR3 is built from 15 residues. V gave up 5 bases and J gave up 2 bases; unmatched junction bases: 8. Germline CDR1 reads SGHAT; CDR2 reads FQNNGV. The CDR3 DNA follows: TGTGCCAGCAGCCAGACCGGGACAGCAAACTATGGCTACACCTTC. This sequence encodes CASSQTGTANYGYTF. The whole variable domain, filled in from reference TRBV11-2 and TRBJ1-2, reads EAGVAQSPRYKIIEKRQSVAFWCNPISGHATLYWYQQILGQGPKLLIQFQNNGVVDDSQLPKDRFSAERLKGVDSTLKIQPAKLEDSAVYLCASSQTGTANYGYTFGSGTRLTVV.

The chain joins TRBV4-2 to TRBJ2-3; D unclear. The CDR3 has 15 residues. Germline assignment: CDR1 LGHNA and CDR2 YNFKEQ. The V and J ends lost 3 bases and 2 bases respectively, with 12 bases between them. The CDR3 protein is CASSHLTPPTDTQYF. The CDR3 bases are TGTGCCAGCAGCCATTTGACACCCCCCACAGATACGCAGTATTTT.